The text below deals with one T cell receptor (beta chain). This entry comes from a study of shared clonotypes between healthy human individuals. The repertoire was sequenced with immunoSEQ multiplex PCR; TCRdb's copy has only in-frame clones and lacks some. The sample includes roughly 770,000 clones, 90% to 97% seen only once; the top ten take around 0.21%. The CDR3 covers 13 residues. Per the germline V gene, CDR1 is WSHSY and CDR2 is SAAADI. The junction had 5 bases not matched to a gene; V was cut back by 6 bases and J by 3 bases. Only CD45RO-negative cells positively selected for CCR7 counted as naive CD8 cells, so terminally differentiated effector memory CD45RA+ cells were excluded.

The sequenced sample consisted of naive CD8+ T cells sorted from blood. V usage is TRBV10-2 and J usage is TRBJ2-7; the match to TRBD2 covers 7 bases. The sequence came from a man under 40 in good health. Here the CDR3 DNA reads TGCGCCAGCAGGGCTAGCGGCAACTACGAGCAGTACTTC. It encodes CASRASGNYEQYF.